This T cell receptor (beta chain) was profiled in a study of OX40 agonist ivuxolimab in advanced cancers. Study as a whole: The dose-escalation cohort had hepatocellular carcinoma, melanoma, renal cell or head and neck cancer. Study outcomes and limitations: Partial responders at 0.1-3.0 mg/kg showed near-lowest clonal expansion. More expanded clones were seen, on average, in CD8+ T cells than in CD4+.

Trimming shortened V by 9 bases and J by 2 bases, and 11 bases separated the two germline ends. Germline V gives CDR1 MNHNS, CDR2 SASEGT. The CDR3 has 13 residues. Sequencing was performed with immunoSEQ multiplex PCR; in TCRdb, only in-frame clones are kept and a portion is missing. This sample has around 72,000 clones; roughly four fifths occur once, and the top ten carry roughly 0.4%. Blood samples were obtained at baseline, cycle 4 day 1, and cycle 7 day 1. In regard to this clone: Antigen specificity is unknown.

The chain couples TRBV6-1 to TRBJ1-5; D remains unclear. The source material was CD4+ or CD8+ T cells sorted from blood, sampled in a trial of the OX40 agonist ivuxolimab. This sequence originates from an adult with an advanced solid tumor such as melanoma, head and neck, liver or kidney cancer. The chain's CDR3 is CASGGRGNQPQHF. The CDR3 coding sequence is TGTGCCAGTGGAGGAAGGGGCAATCAGCCCCAGCATTTT.